This T cell receptor (beta chain) was captured by sequencing in a study of blood T cell repertoires in COVID-19. Study-level information: From the United States, Italy and Spain came samples of acute and convalescent COVID-19.

The germline CDR1 and CDR2 sequences are KGHDR and SFDVKD. V lost 3 bases and J lost 5; bases outside the gene matches: 4. The CDR3 is 15 amino acids. Method: immunoSEQ multiplex PCR; TCRdb's copy keeps in-frame clones and lacks some. This sample has 35,000 to 45,000 clones, with roughly 86% found just once. The sample was peripheral blood. The rearrangement joins TRBV24-1 to TRBJ2-7; 12 bases match TRBD2. This receptor was identified in a human donor in a cohort sampled during active COVID-19. This chain's CDR3 is CATSDRTSGKDEQYF. The DNA of the CDR3 is TGTGCCACCAGTGATCGGACTAGCGGGAAGGACGAGCAGTACTTC.